The 30 T cell receptor beta chains below were found in one sample sequenced in a study of OX40 agonist ivuxolimab in advanced cancers. Sequencing used immunoSEQ multiplex PCR; TCRdb keeps in-frame clones, though not all of them. Here the sample spans more than 15,000 clones, roughly 82% being singletons. Sample: CD4+ or CD8+ T cells sorted from blood, taken in a trial of the OX40 agonist ivuxolimab. The receptors stem from an adult with an advanced solid tumor such as melanoma, head and neck, liver or kidney cancer.

In its sample, this clone was seen once. The V gene is TRBV6-1, the J gene TRBJ1-2, with D possibly TRBD1 on 6 matching bases. Germline values: CDR1 MNHNS, CDR2 SASEGT. Trimming took 2 bases from V and 8 from J, leaving 12 bases between them. This CDR3 has 13 amino acids. The CDR3 nucleotides are TGTGCCAGCAGTGAACGGGGGCTAAGGGGCTACACCTTC. Its translation is CASSERGLRGYTF.

Only a few counts were recorded for this clone. The chain has TRBV29-1 and TRBJ2-3, with 12 nucleotides matching TRBD2. J was trimmed by 8 bases and V by 4 bases; bases with no gene match: 7. CDR1 and CDR2 (germline): SQVTM, ANQGSEA. The CDR3 extends over 14 amino acids. CDR3 region: CSVAASGGAGTQYF. The CDR3 region has the DNA TGCAGCGTTGCGGCTAGCGGGGGGGCCGGTACGCAGTATTTT.

The chain is built from TRBV19 and TRBJ2-1; TRBD2 might be the D (6 bases). Germline CDR1 and CDR2: LNHDA and SQIVND (reference sequence). This CDR3 has 15 amino acids. Trimming left V 6 bases short and J 8 bases short, with 20 bases between. The CDR3 DNA sequence: TGTGCCAGTAGCACCCGGGACTCCCGAGGGGATGAGCAGTTCTTC. Encoded protein: CASSTRDSRGDEQFF.

The V call is TRBV6-1, the J call TRBJ2-7; 12 nucleotides align to TRBD1. Germline lookup yields CDR1 MNHNS and CDR2 SASEGT. V lost 4 bases, J lost 6 bases, and 10 bases stayed unmatched. This CDR3 contains 16 residues. CDR3 nucleotides: TGTGCCAGCAGTGCACAACCGGGACAGGGGGCAGGCGAGCAGTACTTC. Its protein is CASSAQPGQGAGEQYF.

This chain joins TRBV29-1 and TRBJ2-1; 12 nucleotides match TRBD2. This CDR3 has 15 residues. With 4 bases clipped from V and 6 bases from J, the junction kept 7 bases outside the gene matches. Germline CDR1 and CDR2: SQVTM and ANQGSEA. In DNA form, the CDR3 reads TGCAGCGTTGTCGCTAGCGGGGGGGGGTCCAATGAGCAGTTCTTC. As protein: CSVVASGGGSNEQFF.

The V and J genes are TRBV7-9 and TRBJ1-1; D is unclear. Trimming cost V 7 bases and J 0 bases, with 15 bases left between them. CDR1 is SEHNR and CDR2 is FQNEAQ in the germline V gene (reference sequence). The CDR3 is 15 amino acids. The chain's CDR3 is CASKGYKVLNTEAFF. In nucleotides, the CDR3 is TGTGCCAGCAAAGGGTACAAGGTTCTGAACACTGAAGCTTTCTTT.

The chain couples TRBV11-2 to TRBJ2-3; 8 bases are shared with TRBD2. The V gene's germline CDR1 is SGHAT and CDR2 FQNNGV. Trimming removed 6 bases from V and 1 base from J; junction bases left unmatched: 6. The CDR3 has 15 amino acids. CDR3 nucleotides: TGTGCCAGCAGAGGTGAGCGGGGGCGCACAGATACGCAGTATTTT. Protein product: CASRGERGRTDTQYF.

The chain employs TRBV6-5 and TRBJ2-7, with a possible D match to TRBD2 (6 bases). This CDR3 is 13 amino acids long. Trimming removed 4 bases from V and 1 base from J, with 8 bases in between. Germline V gene lookup returns CDR1 MNHEY and CDR2 SVGAGI. CDR3 in amino acids: CASSLLASYEQYF. CDR3 bases: TGTGCCAGCAGTTTGCTAGCGTCCTACGAGCAGTACTTC.

This clone was recorded once. The chain employs TRBV12-5 and TRBJ1-6, with 8 bases that match TRBD1. Germline-derived CDR1 and CDR2 are LGHNT and FRNRAP. This CDR3 has 14 amino acids. J lost 7 bases, V lost 6 bases, and 5 bases had no gene match. CDR3 residues: CASGQGAANSPLHF. CDR3 coding DNA: TGTGCTAGTGGCCAGGGGGCAGCGAATTCACCCCTCCACTTT.

This chain uses TRBV7-9 with TRBJ2-5; D is uncertain. V was pared by 4 bases and J by 5 bases, with 5 bases between. Germline CDR1 reads SEHNR; CDR2 reads FQNEAQ (reference sequence). The CDR3 consists of 11 residues. The CDR3 nucleotides read TGTGCCAGCAGCTCCCAGGAGACCCAGTACTTC. This codes for CASSSQETQYF.

The chain has TRBV11-2 and TRBJ1-1; 7 nucleotides match TRBD1. Per germline, CDR1 SGHAT and CDR2 FQNNGV. CDR3 size: 17 residues. V lost 6 bases to trimming and J lost 3 bases; unmatched junction nucleotides: 16. The CDR3 sequence is CASSKATGWAPHTEAFF. The CDR3 DNA sequence: TGTGCCAGCAGTAAAGCGACAGGGTGGGCGCCACACACTGAAGCTTTCTTT.

V usage is TRBV9 and J usage is TRBJ1-1; 8 bases line up with TRBD1. The CDR3 is made up of 15 amino acids. Looked up from germline, CDR1 is SGDLS and CDR2 is YYNGEE. With 5 bases clipped from V and 6 bases from J, the junction kept 12 bases outside the gene matches. The CDR3 DNA sequence: TGTGCCAGCAGTCTAGGGGGGGGACAGGAGGCTGAAGCTTTCTTT. This translates into CASSLGGGQEAEAFF.

V gene TRBV6-6 combines with J gene TRBJ1-1; no firm D call. The CDR3 length is 11 residues. V was clipped by 7 bases and J by 4 bases, with 7 bases between them. Germline V CDR1 and CDR2: MNHNY, SVGAGI (reference sequence). CDR3 amino acids: CASNRATEAFF. The CDR3 DNA is TGTGCCAGCAACCGGGCCACTGAAGCTTTCTTT.

V is TRBV7-9 and J is TRBJ2-7, with D perhaps matching TRBD1 (5 bases). CDR1 and CDR2 from the germline V gene are SEHNR and FQNEAQ (reference sequence). The CDR3 is made up of 15 amino acids. Trimming removed 5 bases from V and 2 bases from J, with 16 bases in between. The CDR3 loop is CASSPRVSAAYEQYF. CDR3 DNA sequence: TGTGCCAGCAGCCCCAGGGTCTCTGCGGCCTACGAGCAGTACTTC.

The CDR3 is CASSWAGTSGGGSTDTQYF. CDR3 nucleotide sequence: TGTGCCAGCAGTTGGGCCGGGACTAGCGGGGGTGGTAGCACAGATACGCAGTATTTT. This sequence joins TRBV27 and TRBJ2-3; TRBD2 matches 14 bases. The CDR3 covers 19 residues. The germline CDR1 and CDR2 sequences are MNHEY and SMNVEV (reference sequence). V gave up 4 bases and J gave up 0 bases; unmatched junction bases: 9.

This clone was seen a single time. As DNA, the CDR3 is TGCGCCAGCAGTCCGCGGGCTCAAGCAGATACGCAGTATTTT. Translated, it gives CASSPRAQADTQYF. The chain uses TRBV5-1 and TRBJ2-3; D perhaps matches TRBD2 (5 bases). There are 14 residues in the CDR3. Germline CDR1 is SGHRS and CDR2 is YFSETQ. Trimming removed 5 bases from V and 4 bases from J, with 14 bases in between.

DNA of the CDR3: TGTGCCAGCAGAACGGACGGTAAAGAGACCCAGTACTTC. Encoded protein: CASRTDGKETQYF. The chain carries TRBV7-9 and TRBJ2-5; D remains ambiguous. Germline-derived CDR1 and CDR2 are SEHNR and FQNEAQ (reference sequence). This CDR3 is built from 13 residues. V lost 6 bases and J lost 3, with 11 bases in between. Combining the CDR3 with reference TRBV7-9 and TRBJ2-5 gives the whole variable domain DTGVSQNPRHKITKRGQNVTFRCDPISEHNRLYWYRQTLGQGPEFLTYFQNEAQLEKSRLLSDRFSAERPKGSFSTLEIQRTEQGDSAMYLCASRTDGKETQYFGPGTRLLVL.

V gene TRBV4-1 combines with J gene TRBJ1-1, with D tentatively TRBD1 (5 bases). CDR3 length: 15 residues. Germline values: CDR1 MGHRA, CDR2 YSYEKL. Trimming pared 3 bases from V and 2 bases from J, leaving 13 bases between. CDR3 region: CASSQSGTLNTEAFF. The DNA for the CDR3 is TGCGCCAGCAGCCAGAGCGGGACGTTAAACACTGAAGCTTTCTTT.

The chain is built from TRBV2 and TRBJ2-5; 7 bases are shared with TRBD1. Germline CDR1 and CDR2: SNHLY and FYNNEI. The CDR3 totals 13 residues. Germline trimming cut 6 bases from V and 2 bases from J; bases unmatched to any gene: 3. This CDR3 is CASSLQGQETQYF. CDR3 coding DNA: TGTGCCAGCAGCCTACAGGGGCAAGAGACCCAGTACTTC.

The genes are TRBV7-9 and TRBJ1-4, with D unresolved. Germline assignment: CDR1 SEHNR and CDR2 FQNEAQ (reference sequence). CDR3 length equals 16 residues. Trimming removed 3 bases at V and 4 bases at J, with 15 bases between. The CDR3 loop reads CASSLGLGWDNEKLFF. The CDR3 DNA sequence: TGTGCCAGCAGCTTGGGTTTAGGATGGGATAATGAAAAACTGTTTTTT.

The chain carries TRBV7-7 and TRBJ2-3; D possibly corresponds to TRBD2 (5 bases). V was cut by 1 base and J by 6 bases, with 14 bases left in between. Germline V lookup: CDR1 SSHAT, CDR2 FNYEAQ (reference sequence). This CDR3 is 15 amino acids long. The CDR3 region is CASSLGGVGADTQYF. CDR3 coding DNA: TGTGCCAGCAGCTTAGGGGGAGTAGGCGCGGATACGCAGTATTTT.

V usage is TRBV5-5 and J usage is TRBJ1-2; D unresolved. V lost 0 bases and J 7 bases, leaving 16 bases between the germline ends. Germline V gene lookup returns CDR1 SGHKS and CDR2 YYEKEE (reference sequence). The CDR3 covers 15 residues. CDR3: CASSLESPPARGYTF. The CDR3 DNA is TGTGCCAGCAGCTTGGAGTCACCCCCGGCGCGTGGCTACACCTTC.

V is TRBV27 and J is TRBJ1-1; D perhaps matches TRBD1 (5 bases). The CDR3 totals 14 residues. Germline-derived CDR1 and CDR2 are MNHEY and SMNVEV (reference sequence). V was clipped by 5 bases and J by 4 bases, with 14 bases between them. This CDR3 reads CASSPTRRGTEAFF. CDR3 nucleotide sequence: TGTGCCAGCAGTCCTACCAGGAGGGGCACTGAAGCTTTCTTT.

This chain links TRBV29-1 with TRBJ2-3; D possibly corresponds to TRBD2 (6 bases). The V gene's germline CDR1 is SQVTM and CDR2 ANQGSEA. The CDR3 runs 15 residues. V lost 7 bases, J lost 2 bases, and 19 bases lay in between. The CDR3 DNA is TGCAGCGCCTCAACGGGGAGGAGGATCACAGATACGCAGTATTTT. As protein: CSASTGRRITDTQYF.

The V gene is TRBV2, the J gene TRBJ1-4; TRBD1 is a possible D gene (6 bases). Trimming left V 6 bases short and J 0 bases short, with 17 bases between. Germline-derived CDR1 and CDR2 are SNHLY and FYNNEI. The CDR3 is 17 residues long. CDR3 sequence (DNA): TGTGCCAGCAGCGGGGGGCAGGCCTTTGCAACTAATGAAAAACTGTTTTTT. Translated, it gives CASSGGQAFATNEKLFF.

The genes are TRBV30 and TRBJ1-5; D remains unclear. The CDR3 length is 23 residues. Germline V gene sequence: CDR1 GTSNPN, CDR2 SVGIG (reference sequence). Trimming took off 0 bases at V and 0 bases at J, with 33 bases between the two ends. This CDR3 is CAWSVHCHLLHPTKDTSNQPQHF. For the CDR3, the DNA is TGTGCCTGGAGTGTACATTGCCACCTATTACACCCCACCAAAGATACTAGCAATCAGCCCCAGCATTTT.

In its sample, this clone is medium-sized. The J gene is TRBJ1-2, the V gene TRBV28; D remains unclear. The CDR3 totals 13 residues. Trimming removed 2 bases at V and 7 bases at J, with 11 bases between. Germline V lookup: CDR1 MDHEN, CDR2 SYDVKM. The CDR3 sequence is CASSLVSPPGYTF. Written as DNA, the CDR3 is TGTGCCAGCAGTTTAGTCAGTCCCCCTGGCTACACCTTC.

The chain couples TRBV27 to TRBJ2-5, with D unclear. Trimming shortened V by 5 bases and J by 1 base, and 8 bases separated the two germline ends. The CDR3 sequence is 13 residues long. Germline CDR1 and CDR2: MNHEY and SMNVEV (reference sequence). The CDR3 sequence: CASSVHIQETQYF. DNA of the CDR3: TGTGCCAGCAGTGTGCACATCCAAGAGACCCAGTACTTC.

This clone was found once. The chain combines TRBV4-1 with TRBJ1-1; no definite D call. Looked up from germline, CDR1 is MGHRA and CDR2 is YSYEKL. V was cut by 8 bases and J by 0 bases, with 19 bases left in between. This CDR3 contains 16 residues. CDR3 DNA sequence: TGCGCCAGCGGAAGCGGAGAGAACCTTATGAACACTGAAGCTTTCTTT. Its protein product is CASGSGENLMNTEAFF.

The chain employs TRBV27 and TRBJ2-4; D is tentatively TRBD1 or TRBD2 (5 bases each). V was pared by 0 bases and J by 0 bases, with 6 bases between. CDR1 is MNHEY, CDR2 SMNVEV, per germline (reference sequence). The CDR3 spans 15 residues. CDR3 residues: CASSLSGTAKNIQYF. The CDR3 bases are TGTGCCAGCAGTTTATCGGGGACAGCCAAAAACATTCAGTACTTC.